A selection of T cell receptor beta chains follows, all from one sample in a study of CD8 T cells in ankylosing spondylitis. One entry per CDR3 protein results from TCRdb running MiXCR on the 5' RACE reads. The sample holds 150,000 to 200,000 distinct CDR3 sequences, 9.5% to 10% seen once. Sequencing was carried out using blood, either unsorted or a sorted T cell fraction (not recorded which). These receptors came from a female donor with ankylosing spondylitis or in good health (not recorded which). Each CDR3 is given with its conserved first and last residue. D genes are given only for firm matches. A row's size may be missing; if present it is once, few, many or a size class.

len: 14; abundance: NA; d_gene: TRBD1; v_gene: TRBV6-2/TRBV6-3; j_gene: TRBJ2-3; CDR3aa: CASSLGQTTDTQYF; CDR3nt: TGTGCCAGCAGCCTGGGACAGACCACAGATACGCAGTATTTT
len: 14; abundance: few; d_gene: NA; v_gene: TRBV15; j_gene: TRBJ2-1; CDR3aa: CATSRDLGSTLEFF; CDR3nt: TGTGCCACCAGCAGAGATCTGGGTTCGACCCTCGAGTTCTTC
len: 13; abundance: NA; d_gene: NA; v_gene: TRBV9; j_gene: TRBJ2-7; CDR3aa: CASSVGIGYEQYF; CDR3nt: TGTGCCAGCAGCGTAGGGATAGGCTACGAGCAGTACTTC
len: 12; abundance: NA; d_gene: NA; v_gene: TRBV2; j_gene: TRBJ2-7; CDR3aa: CASRLTGLGQYF; CDR3nt: TGTGCCAGCAGGCTAACAGGGTTGGGGCAGTACTTC
len: 12; abundance: NA; d_gene: NA; v_gene: TRBV20-1; j_gene: TRBJ2-1; CDR3aa: CSAREHNNEQFF; CDR3nt: TGCAGTGCTAGAGAGCATAACAATGAGCAGTTCTTC
len: 15; abundance: many; d_gene: NA; v_gene: TRBV12-3/TRBV12-4; j_gene: TRBJ2-3; CDR3aa: CASSNPTAPTDTQYF; CDR3nt: TGTGCCAGCAGTAACCCGACAGCACCCACAGATACGCAGTATTTT
len: 16; abundance: few; d_gene: TRBD2; v_gene: TRBV4-2; j_gene: TRBJ2-1; CDR3aa: CASSQDRGRGHNEQFF; CDR3nt: TGTGCCAGCAGCCAAGATCGCGGGAGGGGGCACAATGAGCAGTTCTTC
len: 15; abundance: NA; d_gene: NA; v_gene: TRBV6-1; j_gene: TRBJ2-1; CDR3aa: CASSEGAGSYNEQFF; CDR3nt: TGTGCCAGCAGTGAAGGAGCAGGTTCCTACAATGAGCAGTTCTTC
len: 16; abundance: many; d_gene: NA; v_gene: TRBV12-3/TRBV12-4; j_gene: TRBJ2-1; CDR3aa: CASRRTNRSSYNEQFF; CDR3nt: TGTGCCAGCAGACGGACTAACCGGAGCTCCTACAATGAGCAGTTCTTC
len: 18; abundance: few; d_gene: NA; v_gene: TRBV28; j_gene: TRBJ1-6; CDR3aa: CASRQVAGLSSYNSPLHF; CDR3nt: TGTGCCAGCAGGCAAGTCGCAGGGCTTAGCTCCTATAATTCACCCCTCCACTTT
len: 17; abundance: few; d_gene: TRBD2; v_gene: TRBV7-9; j_gene: TRBJ2-2; CDR3aa: CASSLGYSGENTGELFF; CDR3nt: TGTGCCAGCAGCTTAGGGTACAGCGGGGAGAACACCGGGGAGCTGTTTTTT
len: 14; abundance: few; d_gene: NA; v_gene: TRBV6-2/TRBV6-3; j_gene: TRBJ2-1; CDR3aa: CASGPRSSYNEQFF; CDR3nt: TGTGCCAGCGGCCCGAGGAGCTCCTACAATGAGCAGTTCTTC
len: 16; abundance: NA; d_gene: NA; v_gene: TRBV12-3/TRBV12-4; j_gene: TRBJ2-5; CDR3aa: CASSLHSGRWQETQYF; CDR3nt: TGTGCCAGCAGTTTACACTCAGGGAGGTGGCAAGAGACCCAGTACTTC
len: 17; abundance: NA; d_gene: NA; v_gene: TRBV3-1; j_gene: TRBJ2-1; CDR3aa: CASSGGTRAGRYNEQFF; CDR3nt: TGTGCCAGCAGCGGGGGTACTAGGGCGGGCCGCTACAATGAGCAGTTCTTC
len: 12; abundance: few; d_gene: NA; v_gene: TRBV6-2/TRBV6-3; j_gene: TRBJ2-3; CDR3aa: CASSPVRDTQYF; CDR3nt: TGTGCCAGCAGTCCAGTAAGGGATACGCAGTATTTT
len: 16; abundance: NA; d_gene: NA; v_gene: TRBV6-5; j_gene: TRBJ2-3; CDR3aa: CASSWGEGRNTDTQYF; CDR3nt: TGTGCCAGCAGTTGGGGAGAGGGACGGAACACAGATACGCAGTATTTT
len: 15; abundance: NA; d_gene: TRBD1; v_gene: TRBV30; j_gene: TRBJ2-1; CDR3aa: CAWSADRGNYNEQFF; CDR3nt: TGTGCCTGGAGTGCGGACAGGGGTAACTACAATGAGCAGTTCTTC
len: 14; abundance: few; d_gene: NA; v_gene: TRBV27; j_gene: TRBJ2-7; CDR3aa: CASSLSGRVYEQYF; CDR3nt: TGTGCCAGCAGTTTATCGGGGCGCGTCTACGAGCAGTACTTC
len: 20; abundance: few; d_gene: TRBD2; v_gene: TRBV5-1; j_gene: TRBJ2-5; CDR3aa: CASSFDGTGTSGTYGETQYF; CDR3nt: TGCGCCAGCAGCTTTGACGGAACCGGGACTAGCGGGACATACGGAGAGACCCAGTACTTC
len: 11; abundance: many; d_gene: NA; v_gene: TRBV5-5; j_gene: TRBJ2-3; CDR3aa: CATGGRDTQYF; CDR3nt: TGTGCCACTGGAGGGCGAGATACGCAGTATTTT
len: 15; abundance: NA; d_gene: TRBD1; v_gene: TRBV28; j_gene: TRBJ1-1; CDR3aa: CASSPGTGSDTEAFF; CDR3nt: TGTGCCAGCAGTCCCGGGACAGGGTCCGACACTGAAGCTTTCTTT
len: 14; abundance: few; d_gene: TRBD1; v_gene: TRBV7-2; j_gene: TRBJ1-2; CDR3aa: CASSTQGANYGYTF; CDR3nt: TGTGCCAGCAGCACCCAGGGGGCTAACTATGGCTACACCTTC
len: 12; abundance: many; d_gene: NA; v_gene: TRBV5-6; j_gene: TRBJ2-2; CDR3aa: CASSQNTGELFF; CDR3nt: TGTGCCAGCAGCCAGAACACCGGGGAGCTGTTTTTT
len: 15; abundance: many; d_gene: NA; v_gene: TRBV20-1; j_gene: TRBJ2-1; CDR3aa: CSARALGVQHNEQFF; CDR3nt: TGCAGTGCTAGGGCCCTTGGGGTCCAGCACAATGAGCAGTTCTTC
len: 16; abundance: NA; d_gene: NA; v_gene: TRBV27; j_gene: TRBJ2-7; CDR3aa: CASSPSSGSTPYEQYF; CDR3nt: TGTGCCAGCAGTCCTTCCAGCGGCAGCACCCCCTACGAGCAGTACTTC
len: 14; abundance: few; d_gene: NA; v_gene: TRBV12-3/TRBV12-4; j_gene: TRBJ2-4; CDR3aa: CASSLGVAKNIQYF; CDR3nt: TGTGCCAGCAGTTTGGGCGTGGCCAAAAACATTCAGTACTTC
len: 13; abundance: many; d_gene: NA; v_gene: TRBV7-9; j_gene: TRBJ2-3; CDR3aa: CASSSTISDTQYF; CDR3nt: TGTGCCAGCAGCTCTACGATTAGTGATACGCAGTATTTT
len: 13; abundance: few; d_gene: NA; v_gene: TRBV29-1; j_gene: TRBJ2-3; CDR3aa: CSVDPPGVDTQYF; CDR3nt: TGCAGCGTTGATCCCCCGGGGGTGGATACGCAGTATTTT
len: 13; abundance: NA; d_gene: NA; v_gene: TRBV19; j_gene: TRBJ1-1; CDR3aa: CASSRTRGTEAFF; CDR3nt: TGTGCCAGTAGTCGGACCCGAGGCACTGAAGCTTTCTTT
len: 14; abundance: NA; d_gene: TRBD1; v_gene: TRBV6-5; j_gene: TRBJ1-4; CDR3aa: CASSYEQGGVKLFF; CDR3nt: TGTGCCAGCAGTTACGAGCAGGGGGGCGTAAAACTGTTTTTT
len: 16; abundance: many; d_gene: TRBD1; v_gene: TRBV7-6; j_gene: TRBJ1-1; CDR3aa: CASSPPNRGGNTEAFF; CDR3nt: TGTGCCAGCAGCCCACCCAACAGGGGCGGAAACACTGAAGCTTTCTTT
len: 20; abundance: NA; d_gene: TRBD2; v_gene: TRBV27; j_gene: TRBJ2-3; CDR3aa: CASSSNYLNLAGGPGDTQYF; CDR3nt: TGTGCCAGCAGTTCAAACTACCTGAATCTAGCGGGAGGGCCAGGAGATACGCAGTATTTT
len: 14; abundance: few; d_gene: TRBD2; v_gene: TRBV6-1; j_gene: TRBJ2-1; CDR3aa: CATSSGRNLNEQFF; CDR3nt: TGTGCCACCTCTAGCGGGAGAAACCTAAATGAGCAGTTCTTC
len: 16; abundance: once; d_gene: NA; v_gene: TRBV9; j_gene: TRBJ2-1; CDR3aa: CASSVGGFSSYNEQFF; CDR3nt: TGTGCCAGCAGCGTAGGAGGCTTTAGCTCCTACAATGAGCAGTTCTTC
len: 15; abundance: many; d_gene: NA; v_gene: TRBV27; j_gene: TRBJ2-1; CDR3aa: CASSLERRSYNEQFF; CDR3nt: TGTGCCAGCAGTTTAGAACGGCGGAGCTACAATGAGCAGTTCTTC
len: 14; abundance: NA; d_gene: NA; v_gene: TRBV11-2; j_gene: TRBJ2-3; CDR3aa: CASSWGDLTDTQYF; CDR3nt: TGTGCCAGCAGCTGGGGGGATCTCACAGATACGCAGTATTTT
len: 16; abundance: NA; d_gene: TRBD2; v_gene: TRBV2; j_gene: TRBJ2-1; CDR3aa: CASSVEASGRRYEQFF; CDR3nt: TGTGCCAGCAGTGTAGAGGCTAGCGGGAGACGATATGAGCAGTTCTTC